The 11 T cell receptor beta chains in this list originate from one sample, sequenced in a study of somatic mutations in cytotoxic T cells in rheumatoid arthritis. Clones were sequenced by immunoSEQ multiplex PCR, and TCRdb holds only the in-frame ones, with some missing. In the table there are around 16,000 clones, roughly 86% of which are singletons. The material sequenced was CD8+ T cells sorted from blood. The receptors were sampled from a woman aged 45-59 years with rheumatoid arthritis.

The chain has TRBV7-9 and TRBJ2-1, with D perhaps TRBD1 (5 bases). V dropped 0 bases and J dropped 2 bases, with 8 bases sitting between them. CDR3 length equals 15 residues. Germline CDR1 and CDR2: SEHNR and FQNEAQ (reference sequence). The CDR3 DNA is TGTGCCAGCAGCTTAGCGACAGCTACCTACAATGAGCAGTTCTTC. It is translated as CASSLATATYNEQFF.

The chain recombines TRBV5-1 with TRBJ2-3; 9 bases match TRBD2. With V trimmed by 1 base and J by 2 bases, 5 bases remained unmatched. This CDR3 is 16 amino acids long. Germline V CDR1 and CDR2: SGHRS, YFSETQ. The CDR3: CASSLPSGTLTDTQYF. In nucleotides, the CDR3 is TGCGCCAGCAGCTTGCCTAGCGGGACTCTCACAGATACGCAGTATTTT. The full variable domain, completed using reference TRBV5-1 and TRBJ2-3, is KAGVTQTPRYLIKTRGQQVTLSCSPISGHRSVSWYQQTPGQGLQFLFEYFSETQRNKGNFPGRFSGRQFSNSRSEMNVSTLELGDSALYLCASSLPSGTLTDTQYFGPGTRLTVL.

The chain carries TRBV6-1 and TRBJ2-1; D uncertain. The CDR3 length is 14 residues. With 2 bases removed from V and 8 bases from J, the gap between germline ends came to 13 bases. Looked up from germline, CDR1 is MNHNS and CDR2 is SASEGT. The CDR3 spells CASSEKGFSDEQFF. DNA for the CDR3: TGTGCCAGCAGTGAAAAGGGTTTCAGCGATGAGCAGTTCTTC.

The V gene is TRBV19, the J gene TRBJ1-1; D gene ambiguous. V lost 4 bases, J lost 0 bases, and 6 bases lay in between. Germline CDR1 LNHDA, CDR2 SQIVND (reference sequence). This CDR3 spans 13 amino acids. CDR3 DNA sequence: TGTGCCAGTAGTACAGGAGTGAACACTGAAGCTTTCTTT. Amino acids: CASSTGVNTEAFF. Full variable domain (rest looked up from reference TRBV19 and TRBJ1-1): DGGITQSPKYLFRKEGQNVTLSCEQNLNHDAMYWYRQDPGQGLRLIYYSQIVNDFQKGDIAEGYSVSREKKESFPLTVTSAQKNPTAFYLCASSTGVNTEAFFGQGTRLTVV.

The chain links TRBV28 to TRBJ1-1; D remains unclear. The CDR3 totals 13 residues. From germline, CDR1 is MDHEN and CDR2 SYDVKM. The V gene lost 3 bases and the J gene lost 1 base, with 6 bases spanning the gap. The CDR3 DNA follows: TGTGCCAGCAGTTTTGACAAGAACACTGAAGCTTTCTTT. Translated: CASSFDKNTEAFF.

The CDR3 DNA reads as TGTGCCAGCAGCTTGGGGACAGCAACTAATGAAAAACTGTTTTTT. Amino acids: CASSLGTATNEKLFF. This rearrangement joins TRBV5-4 to TRBJ1-4; a possible D gene is TRBD1 (6 bases). Trimming shortened V by 0 bases and J by 0 bases, and 6 bases separated the two germline ends. CDR1 SGHNT and CDR2 YYREEE come from the germline V gene (reference sequence). The CDR3 totals 15 residues.

CDR3 DNA: TGTGCCAGCAGGGGGGGGCAGGAGCGTAACTATGGCTACACCTTC. Translation gives CASRGGQERNYGYTF. The chain links TRBV2 to TRBJ1-2, with D perhaps TRBD1 (6 bases). The CDR3 contains 15 residues. V was pared by 6 bases and J by 1 base, with 15 bases between. Germline V gene lookup returns CDR1 SNHLY and CDR2 FYNNEI. Together with reference TRBV2 and TRBJ1-2, the CDR3 gives the full variable domain: EPEVTQTPSHQVTQMGQEVILRCVPISNHLYFYWYRQILGQKVEFLVSFYNNEISEKSEIFDDQFSVERPDGSNFTLKIRSTKLEDSAMYFCASRGGQERNYGYTFGSGTRLTVV.

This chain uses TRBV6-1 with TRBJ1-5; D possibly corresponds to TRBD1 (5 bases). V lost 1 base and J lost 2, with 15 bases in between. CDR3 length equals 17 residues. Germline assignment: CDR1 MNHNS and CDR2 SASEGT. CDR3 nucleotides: TGTGCCAGCAGTGAAGGGTTAAGGGGCCGGGGCAATCAGCCCCAGCATTTT. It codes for CASSEGLRGRGNQPQHF.

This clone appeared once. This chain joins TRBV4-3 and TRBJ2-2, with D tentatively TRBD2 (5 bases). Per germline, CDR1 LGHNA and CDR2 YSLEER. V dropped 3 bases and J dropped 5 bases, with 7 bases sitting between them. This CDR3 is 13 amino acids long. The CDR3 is CASSHRGTGELFF. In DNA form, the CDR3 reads TGCGCCAGCAGCCATCGAGGGACCGGGGAGCTGTTTTTT.

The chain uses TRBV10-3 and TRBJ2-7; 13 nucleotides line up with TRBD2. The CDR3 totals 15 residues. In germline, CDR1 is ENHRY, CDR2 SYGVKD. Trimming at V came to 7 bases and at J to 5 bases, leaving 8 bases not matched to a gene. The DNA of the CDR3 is TGTGCCATCACCAAGGGACTAGCGGGAACCAACGAGCAGTACTTC. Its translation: CAITKGLAGTNEQYF.

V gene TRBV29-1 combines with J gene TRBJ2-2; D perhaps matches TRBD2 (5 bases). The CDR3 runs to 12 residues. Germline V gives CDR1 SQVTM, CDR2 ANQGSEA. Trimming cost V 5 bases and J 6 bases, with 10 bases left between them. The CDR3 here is CSVRGSSGELFF. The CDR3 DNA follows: TGCAGCGTTAGAGGGAGCTCCGGGGAGCTGTTTTTT.